These 31 T cell receptor beta chains came from one sample sequenced in a study of cytomegalovirus exposure and HLA in healthy donors. 13 Jbeta primers and 60 Vbeta primers were used for the PCR. TCRdb's copy holds only in-frame clones and misses some; the assay was immunoSEQ multiplex PCR. The table lists roughly 250,000 clones, around two thirds of them singletons, with over 2% in the top ten. Sequenced input: PBMCs. Receptors were obtained from a female donor in good health and CMV-seronegative.

This chain joins TRBV10-3 and TRBJ1-2; TRBD1 might be the D (6 bases). V lost 4 bases and J lost 1, with 10 bases in between. CDR3 size: 14 residues. Germline assignment: CDR1 ENHRY and CDR2 SYGVKD. The CDR3 loop is CAISGGQLNYGYTF. Here the CDR3 DNA reads TGTGCCATCAGTGGAGGACAGCTTAACTATGGCTACACCTTC.

The V call is TRBV6-4, the J call TRBJ2-1; 8 nucleotides agree with TRBD2. There are 15 residues in the CDR3. V was pared by 5 bases and J by 0 bases, with 3 bases of the junction left unmatched. CDR1 MRHNA and CDR2 SNTAGT come from the germline V gene. DNA for the CDR3: TGTGCCAGCAGTCCCAGCGGGAGCTCCTACAATGAGCAGTTCTTC. Translated: CASSPSGSSYNEQFF.

The chain carries TRBV6-6 and TRBJ1-5; D gene ambiguous. CDR1 is MNHNY, CDR2 SVGAGI, per germline (reference sequence). The CDR3 spans 15 residues. The V end lost 0 bases, the J end lost 2 bases, and 8 bases lay between the germline ends. The CDR3 loop reads CASSYSRPGNQPQHF. The CDR3 DNA follows: TGTGCCAGCAGTTACTCGCGCCCGGGCAATCAGCCCCAGCATTTT.

Only a few counts were recorded for this clone. V is TRBV6-5 and J is TRBJ2-5, with TRBD2 identical over 11 bases. This CDR3 is built from 13 residues. Germline CDR1 MNHEY, CDR2 SVGAGI. The junction had 3 bases not matched to a gene; V was cut back by 7 bases and J by 5 bases. This CDR3 reads CASTLAGGETQYF. The CDR3 DNA follows: TGTGCCAGCACGTTAGCGGGAGGGGAGACCCAGTACTTC.

The chain has TRBV19 and TRBJ1-5; perhaps TRBD1 as D (5 bases). The CDR3 sequence is 15 residues long. CDR1 and CDR2 from the germline V gene are LNHDA and SQIVND (reference sequence). The V end lost 6 bases, the J end lost 1 base, and 13 bases lay between the germline ends. CDR3 sequence reads: CASRPQGTSNQPQHF. The CDR3 nucleotides read TGTGCCAGTAGGCCTCAGGGAACGAGCAATCAGCCCCAGCATTTT.

The CDR3 region has the DNA TGTGCCAGCAGTTCTGGACTAGCGGGAGCCTACGAGCAGTACTTC. Translation gives CASSSGLAGAYEQYF. The genes are TRBV6-5 and TRBJ2-7; TRBD2 matches at 13 bases. The trim removed 4 bases at V and 2 bases at J, leaving 2 bases unmatched. The CDR3 length is 15 residues. Germline CDR1 and CDR2: MNHEY and SVGAGI.

The rearrangement joins TRBV2 to TRBJ2-5, with D perhaps TRBD1 (6 bases). The end of the DNA fits TRBJ2-7 better, so the J call may be wrong. This CDR3 has 11 residues. Looked up from germline, CDR1 is SNHLY and CDR2 is FYNNEI. The CDR3 region has the DNA TGTGCCAGCAGGGACAGCTACGAGCAGTACTTC. As protein: CASRDSYEQYF.

The V and J genes are TRBV2 and TRBJ1-5; possible D gene TRBD1, 5 bases. The V end was cut by 1 base, the J end by 7 bases, with 14 bases between. The CDR3 is 15 amino acids. The germline gives CDR1 SNHLY, CDR2 FYNNEI. CDR3 in DNA: TGTGCCAGCAGTGAAGAGGGGCAGGGTCGCCAGCCCCAGCATTTT. As protein: CASSEEGQGRQPQHF.

The chain links TRBV10-3 to TRBJ2-5, with D possibly TRBD1 on 5 matching bases. Trimming left V 3 bases short and J 5 bases short, with 13 bases between. The germline V gene encodes CDR1 ENHRY and CDR2 SYGVKD. The CDR3 totals 14 residues. CDR3 sequence (DNA): TGTGCCATCAGTGACGGCAGGGTAAGGGAGACCCAGTACTTC. Amino acid sequence: CAISDGRVRETQYF.

This clone turned up a few times. The rearrangement uses TRBV12-5 and TRBJ2-7; a weak D match, TRBD2 (6 bases). Per the germline V gene, CDR1 is LGHNT and CDR2 is FRNRAP. The CDR3 sequence is 17 residues long. Trimming shortened V by 0 bases and J by 3 bases, and 18 bases separated the two germline ends. In DNA, the CDR3 is TGTGCTAGTGGTTTGGTAGAGGGGATGGGGGGAGGCTACGAGCAGTACTTC. This translates into CASGLVEGMGGGYEQYF.

Here the CDR3 reads CASKISGRYEQFF. The CDR3 coding sequence is TGTGCCAGCAAAATAAGCGGGAGATATGAGCAGTTCTTC. The gene calls are TRBV27 and TRBJ2-1, with 8 nucleotides matching TRBD2. Losses at the gene ends were 7 bases for V and 8 bases for J; bases not matched to a gene: 7. The germline CDR1 and CDR2 sequences are MNHEY and SMNVEV (reference sequence). The CDR3 extends over 13 amino acids.

The chain employs TRBV28 and TRBJ2-1; a possible D gene is TRBD2 (6 bases). This CDR3 is 15 amino acids long. The V end lost 7 bases, the J end lost 4 bases, and 17 bases lay between the germline ends. The V gene's germline CDR1 is MDHEN and CDR2 SYDVKM. The CDR3 region is CASTWDLKVYNEQFF. The CDR3 DNA reads TGTGCCAGCACTTGGGACTTAAAGGTTTACAATGAGCAGTTCTTC.

V usage is TRBV4-2 and J usage is TRBJ2-1, with TRBD2 matching 11 bases. This CDR3 comprises 17 residues. V was pared by 0 bases and J by 6 bases, with 7 bases of the junction left unmatched. Germline lookup yields CDR1 LGHNA and CDR2 YNFKEQ. The chain's CDR3 is CASSQDLAGGPVNEQFF. The CDR3, as DNA: TGTGCCAGCAGCCAAGATTTAGCGGGAGGGCCTGTCAATGAGCAGTTCTTC.

This sequence joins TRBV19 and TRBJ1-4; no reliable D call. From germline, CDR1 is LNHDA and CDR2 SQIVND (reference sequence). CDR3 length: 17 residues. Trimming cost V 4 bases and J 2 bases, with 17 bases left between them. CDR3 in amino acids: CASSSPAAAATNEKLFF. In DNA, the CDR3 is TGTGCCAGTAGTAGCCCCGCGGCGGCAGCGACTAATGAAAAACTGTTTTTT.

This clone was observed a handful of times. V gene TRBV5-5 combines with J gene TRBJ1-5; D is unclear. This CDR3 has 13 residues. The V end was cut by 0 bases, the J end by 8 bases, with 9 bases between. Germline loops: CDR1 SGHKS, CDR2 YYEKEE (reference sequence). The CDR3 region has the DNA TGTGCCAGCAGCTTGGGCGGGGATAAGCCCCAGCATTTT. Its protein is CASSLGGDKPQHF.

The CDR3 region is CASSRDRGGYGYTF. The CDR3 nucleotides read TGTGCCAGCAGTCGGGACAGGGGAGGCTATGGCTACACCTTC. This rearrangement joins TRBV28 to TRBJ1-2, with 10 bases that match TRBD1. V shed 5 bases and J 4 bases; nucleotides not matched to a gene: 4. Germline CDR1 MDHEN, CDR2 SYDVKM. The CDR3 extends over 14 amino acids.

The CDR3 reads CATSRDFRGRETQYF. The CDR3 DNA sequence: TGTGCCACCAGCAGAGATTTCAGGGGACGGGAGACCCAGTACTTC. This chain links TRBV15 with TRBJ2-5; TRBD1 might be the D (6 bases). V was pared by 0 bases and J by 5 bases, with 13 bases between. This CDR3 region has 15 residues. Germline V gene lookup returns CDR1 LNHNV and CDR2 YYDKDF (reference sequence).

The table lists this clone with a count of one. The chain links TRBV5-1 to TRBJ2-7; D remains unclear. The J call is uncertain, as TRBJ2-1 better fits the DNA end. Germline V gene sequence: CDR1 SGHRS, CDR2 YFSETQ. The CDR3 is 14 residues long. CDR3 sequence (DNA): TGCGCCAGTACCCACAGTGCCTCCTATGACGAGCAGTTCTTC. It codes for CASTHSASYDEQFF.

This chain joins TRBV9 and TRBJ2-7; TRBD1 matches 8 bases. CDR3 length: 14 amino acids. In germline, CDR1 is SGDLS, CDR2 YYNGEE. V dropped 1 base and J dropped 4; count of bases not matched to a gene: 4. CDR3: CASSVSDRGYEQYF. The CDR3 DNA reads as TGTGCCAGCAGCGTAAGTGACAGGGGATACGAGCAGTACTTC. The full variable domain, in which reference TRBV9 and TRBJ2-7 provide the parts outside the CDR3, is DSGVTQTPKHLITATGQRVTLRCSPRSGDLSVYWYQQSLDQGLQFLIQYYNGEERAKGNILERFSAQQFPDLHSELNLSSLELGDSALYFCASSVSDRGYEQYFGPGTRLTVT.

The chain recombines TRBV7-8 with TRBJ1-5; 10 bases are a match to TRBD1. The CDR3 extends over 15 amino acids. The J segment lost 6 bases and the V segment lost 5 bases, leaving 7 bases of the junction unmatched. Germline-derived CDR1 and CDR2 are SGHVS and FQNEAQ. CDR3 sequence (DNA): TGTGCCAGCAGCACCGGGACAGGGGCTCGTCAGCCCCAGCATTTT. It translates to CASSTGTGARQPQHF. Full variable domain (remainder filled in from reference TRBV7-8 and TRBJ1-5): GAGVSQSPRYKVAKRGQDVALRCDPISGHVSLFWYQQALGQGPEFLTYFQNEAQLDKSGLPSDRFFAERPEGSVSTLKIQRTQQEDSAVYLCASSTGTGARQPQHFGDGTRLSIL.

The chain couples TRBV19 to TRBJ1-2, with TRBD1 matching over 8 bases. CDR3 length equals 18 residues. With V trimmed by 3 bases and J by 3 bases, 15 bases remained unmatched. CDR1 and CDR2 (germline): LNHDA, SQIVND (reference sequence). The chain's CDR3 is CASSIMKGQGSKDYGYTF. CDR3 bases: TGTGCCAGTAGTATTATGAAAGGACAGGGTTCAAAGGACTATGGCTACACCTTC. Together with reference TRBV19 and TRBJ1-2, the CDR3 gives the full variable domain: DGGITQSPKYLFRKEGQNVTLSCEQNLNHDAMYWYRQDPGQGLRLIYYSQIVNDFQKGDIAEGYSVSREKKESFPLTVTSAQKNPTAFYLCASSIMKGQGSKDYGYTFGSGTRLTVV.

This clone has just one count. The V gene is TRBV5-8, the J gene TRBJ2-3; 10 bases map to TRBD2. This CDR3 comprises 18 residues. Germline V CDR1 and CDR2: SGHTS, YDEGEE. Trimming removed 0 bases from V and 2 bases from J; junction bases left unmatched: 9. CDR3 amino acids: CASSLVTSGAIYTDTQYF. The CDR3 DNA reads TGTGCCAGCAGCTTGGTCACTAGCGGGGCCATTTACACAGATACGCAGTATTTT.

The rearrangement joins TRBV27 to TRBJ2-7; no firm D call. Between the trimmed V and J ends, which lost 0 bases and 4 bases, there was a span of 7 bases. Germline loops: CDR1 MNHEY, CDR2 SMNVEV (reference sequence). The CDR3 length is 13 residues. The CDR3 DNA is TGTGCCAGCAGTTTATCGATCGGGTACGAGCAGTACTTC. Translating gives CASSLSIGYEQYF.

This clone was observed a few times. This chain uses TRBV5-4 with TRBJ2-2; 7 bases fit TRBD2. Germline loops: CDR1 SGHNT, CDR2 YYREEE (reference sequence). The CDR3 spans 14 residues. V was clipped by 7 bases and J by 1 base; unmatched bases: 4. In DNA, the CDR3 is TGTGCCAGCGCCCCGGGGGGGAACACCGGGGAGCTGTTTTTT. Its translation: CASAPGGNTGELFF.

The chain couples TRBV2 to TRBJ2-2; tentative D call: TRBD1 (5 bases). The CDR3 length is 15 residues. Germline V gene lookup returns CDR1 SNHLY and CDR2 FYNNEI. Trimming stripped 9 bases from V and 4 bases from J, with 18 bases between. The DNA of the CDR3 is TGTGCCAGTAGTTGGAACACAGGCGGCACCGGGGAGCTGTTTTTT. Translated, it gives CASSWNTGGTGELFF.

The chain has TRBV2 and TRBJ2-3, with 7 positions matching TRBD2. This CDR3 contains 16 residues. Germline-derived CDR1 and CDR2 are SNHLY and FYNNEI. The J segment lost 1 base and the V segment lost 8 bases, leaving 12 bases of the junction unmatched. CDR3 in amino acids: CASLPPRLAGTDTQYF. CDR3 in DNA: TGTGCCAGCCTTCCCCCCCGACTAGCAGGCACAGATACGCAGTATTTT.

The CDR3: CASRRGSTMNTEAFF. CDR3 DNA: TGTGCCAGCAGGAGAGGGTCAACCATGAACACTGAAGCTTTCTTT. The chain links TRBV2 to TRBJ1-1; D gene ambiguous. This CDR3 contains 15 residues. V was trimmed by 6 bases and J by 0 bases, leaving 14 bases between them. From germline, CDR1 is SNHLY and CDR2 FYNNEI.

A word on this clone: This sample also contains other DNA sequences that code for the same CDR3. CDR3: CAISDEGLAVYEQYF. DNA of the CDR3: TGTGCCATCAGTGACGAGGGACTAGCGGTTTACGAGCAGTACTTC. The gene calls are TRBV10-3 and TRBJ2-7; 11 bases fit TRBD2. Germline trimming cut 3 bases from V and 4 bases from J; bases unmatched to any gene: 5. The germline V gene has CDR1 ENHRY and CDR2 SYGVKD. The CDR3 runs to 15 residues.

Remarks on this clone: Relative to the germline gene, one junction end is altered; a read error may explain this. V and J are TRBV7-9 and TRBJ1-2, with D maybe TRBD1 (5 bases). The length of the CDR3 is 12 residues. Germline V gene sequence: CDR1 SEHNR, CDR2 FQNEAQ (reference sequence). Here the CDR3 reads CSSSGDSYGYTF. DNA for the CDR3: TGTTCCAGCAGCGGAGACAGCTATGGCTACACCTTC.

The chain joins TRBV7-9 to TRBJ2-2; 7 bases match TRBD1. Trimming took 1 base from V and 3 from J; bases not matched to a gene: 2. Germline CDR1 and CDR2: SEHNR and FQNEAQ (reference sequence). CDR3 length: 15 amino acids. The CDR3: CASSLGDRDTGELFF. As DNA, the CDR3 is TGTGCCAGCAGCTTAGGGGACAGAGACACCGGGGAGCTGTTTTTT.

Worth noting for this clone: One junction end does not reproduce the germline sequence, and a read error may be involved. The sample contains more than one DNA sequence encoding this CDR3. V usage is TRBV6-1 and J usage is TRBJ2-5; D gene ambiguous. In germline, CDR1 is MNHNS, CDR2 SASEGT. CDR3 size: 14 residues. DNA of the CDR3: TGTGCCAGCAGCCGATTCGGAGTGCAAGAGACTCAGTACTTC. Amino acids: CASSRFGVQETQYF.